Detailed here is one T cell receptor (beta chain). Its antigen is still unknown. The germline gives CDR1 DFQATT, CDR2 SNEGSKA (reference sequence). The CDR3 loop spans 11 amino acids. Trimming removed 6 bases from V and 9 bases from J, with 11 bases in between. The source of the sample is a study of graft-versus-host responses after intestinal transplantation. Study-level points and caveats: Individuals who had graft-donor T cell macrochimerism had allografts that showed high graft-versus-host to host-versus-graft clonal ratios.

Here immunoSEQ multiplex PCR was the method, and the copy in TCRdb shows in-frame clones only, minus some. Of approximately 89,000 clones in the sample, approximately 92% were seen once. J is TRBJ2-2 and V is TRBV20-1; TRBD2 might be the D (5 bases). Here the sequenced sample was unstimulated CD8+ T cells sorted from spleen or lymph node cells, taken before transplant. This sequence was found in a human donor who was the organ donor for an intestinal transplant. This CDR3 is CSAQVGRELFF. In DNA form, the CDR3 reads TGCAGTGCGCAGGTCGGGAGGGAGCTGTTTTTT.